Detailed here is one TCR beta chain. This entry comes from a study of blood T cell repertoires in COVID-19. Some clones are missing from TCRdb's copy, which holds only in-frame ones; the method was immunoSEQ multiplex PCR. The table has just over 150,000 clones, more than 80% seen once; the top ten hold more than 14%. The germline V and J ends were trimmed by 6 bases and 8 bases, with 10 bases remaining between them. The germline gives CDR1 DFQATT, CDR2 SNEGSKA (reference sequence). CDR3 length: 11 residues. This receptor was identified in a woman between 40 and 50 years old with acute or convalescent COVID-19. Specimen: peripheral blood. The V and J genes are TRBV20-1 and TRBJ1-4; no firm D call. CDR3 coding DNA: TGCAGTGCAAGCCCCAGGGAAAAACTGTTTTTT. It codes for CSASPREKLFF.